These 17 T cell receptor beta chains were all obtained from the same sample, sequenced in a study of blood T cells in healthy people across ages. A second PCR, run for roughly 7 to 11 cycles, used a sample-barcoded 5' primer plus a J-beta primer mix. Each CDR3 protein gets one entry after TCRdb re-called the 5' RACE reads with MiXCR. This table has some 890,000 distinct CDR3 sequences, under 35% appearing once. This same sample was also part of a study on T cells of mothers and their children.

The sample was blood. The receptors shown here come from a woman aged 40 to 49 in good health.

V gene TRBV5-1 combines with J gene TRBJ2-5; 8 bases agree with TRBD2. Germline V gives CDR1 SGHRS, CDR2 YFSETQ. CDR3 length: 17 residues. V was clipped by 0 bases and J by 1 base; unmatched bases: 8. CDR3 DNA sequence: TGCGCCAGCAGCTTGGCGCGGACTAGCAGGACCCAAGAGACCCAGTACTTC. It yields the protein CASSLARTSRTQETQYF.

This clonotype was seen ten or more times. The chain recombines TRBV7-2 with TRBJ2-1, with D hard to call. The V gene's germline CDR1 is SGHTA and CDR2 FQGNSA. The CDR3 has 15 residues. V was trimmed by 0 bases and J by 6 bases, leaving 12 bases between them. CDR3 bases: TGTGCCAGCAGCTTAGCGCCCATGGGTTTCAATGAGCAGTTCTTC. Translating it yields CASSLAPMGFNEQFF.

The chain couples TRBV7-9 to TRBJ1-2; D is possibly TRBD1 (5 bases). Germline CDR1 is SEHNR and CDR2 is FQNEAQ (reference sequence). The CDR3 extends over 13 amino acids. V was shortened by 5 bases and J by 2 bases, with 9 bases between the two germline ends. The CDR3 DNA sequence: TGTGCCAGCAGCACCGAGGGGAACTATGGCTACACCTTC. Protein: CASSTEGNYGYTF.

The chain recombines TRBV20-1 with TRBJ1-5, with D perhaps TRBD1 (6 bases). The germline V gene has CDR1 DFQATT and CDR2 SNEGSKA (reference sequence). Between the trimmed V and J ends, which lost 1 base and 4 bases, there was a span of 17 bases. The CDR3 contains 16 residues. DNA for the CDR3: TGCAGTGCTAGAGCCAGGCGGGGGGGGCCTAATCAGCCCCAGCATTTT. Amino acids: CSARARRGGPNQPQHF.

This clonotype was seen only a few times. The chain has TRBV7-2 and TRBJ1-5, with 8 positions matching TRBD1. CDR3 length: 15 amino acids. Germline V gene sequence: CDR1 SGHTA, CDR2 FQGNSA. V dropped 4 bases and J dropped 4; count of bases not matched to a gene: 6. The CDR3 region has the DNA TGTGCCAGCAGCTATGACAGGGGAGTTAATCAGCCCCAGCATTTT. This translates into CASSYDRGVNQPQHF. The variable domain in full, with the rest retrieved from reference TRBV7-2 and TRBJ1-5, is GAGVSQSPSNKVTEKGKDVELRCDPISGHTALYWYRQSLGQGLEFLIYFQGNSAPDKSGLPSDRFSAERTGGSVSTLTIQRTQQEDSAVYLCASSYDRGVNQPQHFGDGTRLSIL.

This chain uses TRBV5-1 with TRBJ1-1; maybe TRBD1 (5 bases). This CDR3 is 14 amino acids long. V lost 6 bases and J 0 bases, leaving 12 bases between the germline ends. Germline V gene lookup returns CDR1 SGHRS and CDR2 YFSETQ. CDR3: CASKTVPMNTEAFF. DNA for the CDR3: TGCGCCAGCAAGACAGTTCCCATGAACACTGAAGCTTTCTTT. Based on the CDR3 plus reference TRBV5-1 and TRBJ1-1, the full variable domain is KAGVTQTPRYLIKTRGQQVTLSCSPISGHRSVSWYQQTPGQGLQFLFEYFSETQRNKGNFPGRFSGRQFSNSRSEMNVSTLELGDSALYLCASKTVPMNTEAFFGQGTRLTVV.

As concerns this clonotype: It may be a read error: a sequence one base away is much more abundant. V and J are TRBV7-9 and TRBJ2-7; the D gene is possibly TRBD2 (5 bases). Trimming took off 5 bases at V and 3 bases at J, with 17 bases between the two ends. The CDR3 extends over 15 amino acids. The V gene's germline CDR1 is SEHNR and CDR2 FQNEAQ (reference sequence). CDR3 nucleotides: TGTGCCAGCAGCCAGATCGACTATGAGTACTACGAGCAGTACTTC. Amino acids: CASSQIDYEYYEQYF.

The chain employs TRBV28 and TRBJ2-5, with D perhaps TRBD2 (5 bases). The germline V and J ends were trimmed by 5 bases and 5 bases, with 18 bases remaining between them. The CDR3 sequence is 15 residues long. Germline CDR1 MDHEN, CDR2 SYDVKM. The CDR3 DNA reads as TGTGCCAGCAGTCCTCTTTTTGGTCGAGGGGAGACCCAGTACTTC. Its translation: CASSPLFGRGETQYF.

There are many counts of this clonotype. The chain uses TRBV5-1 and TRBJ1-6; D is ambiguous. Trimming left V 5 bases short and J 5 bases short, with 11 bases between. Looked up from germline, CDR1 is SGHRS and CDR2 is YFSETQ. The CDR3 is 14 residues long. CDR3 nucleotide sequence: TGCGCCAGCAGTCAAGGGATGAATAATTCACCCCTCCACTTT. This translates into CASSQGMNNSPLHF.

Remarks on this clonotype: A much bigger clone sits one base away, suggesting this may be a read error. V is TRBV6-2 or TRBV6-3 and J is TRBJ2-4; D is possibly TRBD1 (6 bases). CDR1 and CDR2 from the germline V gene are MNHEY and SVGEGT. Between the trimmed V and J ends, which lost 4 bases and 14 bases, there was a span of 12 bases. The CDR3 is made up of 11 amino acids. The CDR3 protein is CASSSRAGEYF. Here the CDR3 DNA reads TGTGCCAGCAGTTCCCGGGCAGGGGAGTACTTC.

The chain couples TRBV12-3 or TRBV12-4 to TRBJ1-4; D might be TRBD1 (5 bases). This CDR3 has 14 residues. V dropped 7 bases and J dropped 4 bases, with 13 bases sitting between them. CDR3 coding DNA: TGTGCCAGCACCTCGGGACGGATTAATGAAAAACTGTTTTTT. Translation gives CASTSGRINEKLFF.

The chain is built from TRBV4-2 and TRBJ2-5; TRBD2 matches 9 bases. Judging by the DNA end, TRBJ2-7 fits better; the J call may be wrong. Germline loops: CDR1 LGHNA, CDR2 YNFKEQ. The CDR3 has 16 amino acids. CDR3 sequence: CASSQDPAGGRYEQYF. The CDR3, as DNA: TGTGCCAGCAGCCAAGATCCTGCGGGGGGGCGGTACGAGCAGTACTTC.

This clonotype was observed many times. The chain carries TRBV7-9 and TRBJ1-6, with 7 bases lining up with TRBD1. Germline CDR1 and CDR2: SEHNR and FQNEAQ (reference sequence). J gave up 7 bases and V 1 base, and 4 bases lay outside the gene matches. The CDR3 totals 15 residues. This CDR3 is CASSLDRGSNSPLHF. CDR3 in DNA: TGTGCCAGCAGCTTAGACAGGGGTTCGAATTCACCCCTCCACTTT.

This chain's CDR3 is CASTGSHRINTYEQYF. DNA of the CDR3: TGTGCCAGCACCGGAAGCCACAGGATCAATACCTACGAGCAGTACTTC. The rearrangement joins TRBV5-6 to TRBJ2-7, with a possible D match to TRBD1 (5 bases). CDR1 is SGHDT and CDR2 is YYEEEE in the germline V gene. V was pared by 6 bases and J by 2 bases, with 21 bases between. This CDR3 region has 16 residues.

This clonotype was seen a handful of times. This chain joins TRBV5-5 and TRBJ1-1; possible D gene TRBD1, 5 bases. CDR1 SGHKS and CDR2 YYEKEE come from the germline V gene (reference sequence). The ends were cut back, 0 bases at V and 0 bases at J, with 12 bases in the middle. The CDR3 has 16 amino acids. This chain's CDR3 is CASSLATGTVNTEAFF. DNA for the CDR3: TGTGCCAGCAGCTTGGCTACCGGGACCGTGAACACTGAAGCTTTCTTT.

Concerning this clonotype: Likely a read error: the CDR3 ends without its conserved phenylalanine or tryptophan. The chain is built from TRBV5-1 and TRBJ1-2, with 12 bases identical to TRBD1. V shed 4 bases and J 10 bases; nucleotides not matched to a gene: 8. Germline lookup yields CDR1 SGHRS and CDR2 YFSETQ. The CDR3 consists of 14 residues. The CDR3 region is CASSPGQGANDYTL. The DNA for the CDR3 is TGCGCCAGCAGCCCGGGACAGGGGGCGAATGACTACACCTTA.

CDR3 amino acids: CASSQAAQADNSPLHF. The DNA of the CDR3 is TGCGCCAGCAGCCAAGCTGCACAGGCGGATAATTCACCCCTCCACTTT. The chain has TRBV4-1 and TRBJ1-6; the D gene is possibly TRBD1 (5 bases). This CDR3 contains 16 residues. Germline CDR1 reads MGHRA; CDR2 reads YSYEKL. The V end was cut by 1 base, the J end by 5 bases, with 12 bases between.